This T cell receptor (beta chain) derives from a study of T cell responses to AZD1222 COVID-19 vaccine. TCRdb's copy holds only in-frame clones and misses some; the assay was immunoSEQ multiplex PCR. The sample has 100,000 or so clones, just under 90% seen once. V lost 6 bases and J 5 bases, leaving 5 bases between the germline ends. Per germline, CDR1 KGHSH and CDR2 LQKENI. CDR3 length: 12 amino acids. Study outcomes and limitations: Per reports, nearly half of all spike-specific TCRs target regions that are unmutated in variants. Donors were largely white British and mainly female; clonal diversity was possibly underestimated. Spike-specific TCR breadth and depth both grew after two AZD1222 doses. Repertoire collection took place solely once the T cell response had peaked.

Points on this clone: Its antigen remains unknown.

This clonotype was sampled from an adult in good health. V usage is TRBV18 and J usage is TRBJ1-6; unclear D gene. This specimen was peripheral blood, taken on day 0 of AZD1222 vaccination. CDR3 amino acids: CASSPDNSPLHF. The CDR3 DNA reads TGTGCCAGCTCTCCCGATAATTCACCCCTCCACTTT.